This record covers a single TCR beta chain. Repertoires were generated with immunoSEQ multiplex PCR, while TCRdb's copy carries only in-frame clones and drops some. The sample includes 80,000 or so clones, 78% seen only once; the top ten take 22%. The CDR3 spans 15 residues. Looked up from germline, CDR1 is SGHTA and CDR2 is FQGNSA. Trimming took 0 bases from V and 6 from J, leaving 14 bases between them. The sample belongs to a study of radiotherapy plus CTLA-4 blockade in lung cancer. On the study more broadly: Objective response was observed in around a sixth of patients, and disease control in just over 30%.

V gene TRBV7-2 combines with J gene TRBJ1-1; D call uncertain. The source of this sequence is a human donor with non-small cell lung cancer whose response to radiotherapy plus ipilimumab could not be evaluated. Some clones in this sample may be carry-over from other donors' samples. This material consisted of peripheral blood, taken from a patient treated with radiotherapy plus ipilimumab. The CDR3 bases are TGTGCCAGCAGCTTAGCGCTTGCCGGGGAGGCTGAAGCTTTCTTT. Translation: CASSLALAGEAEAFF.